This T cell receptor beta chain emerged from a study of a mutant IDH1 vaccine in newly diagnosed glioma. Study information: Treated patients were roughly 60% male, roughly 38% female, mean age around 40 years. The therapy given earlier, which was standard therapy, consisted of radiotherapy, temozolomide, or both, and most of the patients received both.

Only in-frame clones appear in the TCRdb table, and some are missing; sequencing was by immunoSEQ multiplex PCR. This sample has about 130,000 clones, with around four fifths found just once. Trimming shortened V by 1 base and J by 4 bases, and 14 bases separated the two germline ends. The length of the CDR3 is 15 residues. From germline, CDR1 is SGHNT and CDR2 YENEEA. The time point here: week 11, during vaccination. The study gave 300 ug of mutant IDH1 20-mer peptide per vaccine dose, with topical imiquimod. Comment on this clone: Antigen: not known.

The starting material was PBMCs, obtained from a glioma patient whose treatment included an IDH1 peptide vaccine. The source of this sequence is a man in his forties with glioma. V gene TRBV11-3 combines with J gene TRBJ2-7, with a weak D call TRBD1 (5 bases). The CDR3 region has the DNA TGTGCCAGCAGCTTAGGTCCGAAGGGGCCTTACGAGCAGTACTTC. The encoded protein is CASSLGPKGPYEQYF.